The 28 T cell receptor beta chains given below trace back to one sample, sequenced in a study of T cell responses to AZD1222 COVID-19 vaccine. The assay was immunoSEQ multiplex PCR, and TCRdb's table has in-frame clones only and misses some. The table shows 110,000 to 150,000 clones, with 85% to 95% occurring only once. Sequencing used peripheral blood, obtained after recovery from COVID-19. Receptors were obtained from an adult who had recovered from COVID-19.

The gene calls are TRBV9 and TRBJ1-1; 8 nucleotides match TRBD1. V gave up 4 bases and J gave up 4 bases; unmatched junction bases: 6. This CDR3 has 14 residues. The germline V gene has CDR1 SGDLS and CDR2 YYNGEE. The CDR3 coding sequence is TGTGCCAGCAGCCCCGGGACAGGCCTCACTGAAGCTTTCTTT. It specifies CASSPGTGLTEAFF.

CDR3 nucleotides: TGTGCCAGCAGTCTGACGCCCGGCCAAAACACTGAAGCTTTCTTT. As protein: CASSLTPGQNTEAFF. The chain uses TRBV7-2 and TRBJ1-1; D unresolved. CDR1 is SGHTA, CDR2 FQGNSA, per germline. Trimming cost V 6 bases and J 2 bases, with 16 bases left between them. CDR3 length: 15 amino acids.

The chain is built from TRBV7-9 and TRBJ2-3, with 11 bases lining up with TRBD2. J was trimmed by 9 bases and V by 6 bases; bases with no gene match: 8. Germline values: CDR1 SEHNR, CDR2 FQNEAQ (reference sequence). This CDR3 region has 14 residues. The chain's CDR3 is CASRATSGSRTQYF. CDR3 DNA sequence: TGTGCCAGCAGAGCTACTAGCGGGAGCCGAACGCAGTATTTT. The whole variable domain, filled in from reference TRBV7-9 and TRBJ2-3, reads DTGVSQNPRHKITKRGQNVTFRCDPISEHNRLYWYRQTLGQGPEFLTYFQNEAQLEKSRLLSDRFSAERPKGSFSTLEIQRTEQGDSAMYLCASRATSGSRTQYFGPGTRLTVL.

V usage is TRBV2 and J usage is TRBJ2-7, with a weak D call TRBD1 (6 bases). The CDR3 totals 14 residues. Germline V gene lookup returns CDR1 SNHLY and CDR2 FYNNEI. Trimming shortened V by 5 bases and J by 6 bases, and 17 bases separated the two germline ends. This CDR3 reads CASSRRDIAFEQYF. CDR3 DNA: TGTGCCAGCAGTAGAAGGGACATAGCCTTCGAGCAGTACTTC. Full variable domain (remainder filled in from reference TRBV2 and TRBJ2-7): EPEVTQTPSHQVTQMGQEVILRCVPISNHLYFYWYRQILGQKVEFLVSFYNNEISEKSEIFDDQFSVERPDGSNFTLKIRSTKLEDSAMYFCASSRRDIAFEQYFGPGTRLTVT.

This chain links TRBV10-2 with TRBJ2-1; 7 bases align to TRBD2. V shed 10 bases, J shed 4 bases, and the junction held 10 bases outside the gene matches. Germline V lookup: CDR1 WSHSY, CDR2 SAAADI. The CDR3 runs 14 residues. CDR3 residues: CATCSGFQYNEQFF. In nucleotides, the CDR3 is TGCGCCACCTGTAGCGGGTTCCAGTACAATGAGCAGTTCTTC.

V and J are TRBV9 and TRBJ1-4; maybe TRBD1 (6 bases). The CDR3 spans 16 residues. Germline V gene lookup returns CDR1 SGDLS and CDR2 YYNGEE. Deletions cut 0 bases from V and 8 bases from J, with 17 bases between. The CDR3 region has the DNA TGTGCCAGCAGCGTAGGAGGCAGGGGAGTTCAAGAAAAACTGTTTTTT. Translation gives CASSVGGRGVQEKLFF.

The genes are TRBV5-1 and TRBJ2-5; the D gene is possibly TRBD1 (7 bases). CDR1 SGHRS and CDR2 YFSETQ come from the germline V gene. V was shortened by 4 bases and J by 5 bases, with 15 bases between the two germline ends. CDR3 length: 14 residues. CDR3 bases: TGCGCCAGCAGCCGAACGACAGGGAGGGAGACCCAGTACTTC. It yields the protein CASSRTTGRETQYF.

The chain carries TRBV5-6 and TRBJ1-2; no clear D gene. Trimming removed 0 bases at V and 8 bases at J, with 11 bases between. In germline, CDR1 is SGHDT, CDR2 YYEEEE. This CDR3 contains 13 residues. The CDR3 nucleotides are TGTGCCAGCAGCTTGGTGGCGGATCCAGGCTACACCTTC. Protein: CASSLVADPGYTF.

The rearrangement joins TRBV2 to TRBJ1-2; 9 bases are shared with TRBD1. V was clipped by 8 bases and J by 6 bases; unmatched bases: 10. The CDR3 contains 14 residues. Germline CDR1 SNHLY, CDR2 FYNNEI. CDR3 protein: CASGGGQGDDGYTF. CDR3 in DNA: TGTGCCAGCGGGGGGGGACAGGGAGACGATGGCTACACCTTC.

The chain employs TRBV7-9 and TRBJ2-2, with unresolved D. In germline, CDR1 is SEHNR, CDR2 FQNEAQ (reference sequence). The V end was cut by 8 bases, the J end by 6 bases, with 19 bases between. The CDR3 length is 15 residues. CDR3 protein: CASEPQTLSAGELFF. CDR3 coding DNA: TGTGCCAGCGAGCCCCAGACACTATCTGCCGGGGAGCTGTTTTTT.

This chain connects TRBV7-9 to TRBJ2-5, with 9 bases lining up with TRBD1. V was pared by 4 bases and J by 2 bases, with 2 bases of the junction left unmatched. This CDR3 spans 14 amino acids. Germline lookup yields CDR1 SEHNR and CDR2 FQNEAQ (reference sequence). The CDR3 DNA reads TGTGCCAGCAGCTGGGGACAGGGACAAGAGACCCAGTACTTC. Its protein product is CASSWGQGQETQYF.

V and J are TRBV27 and TRBJ1-1, with a possible D match to TRBD1 (5 bases). The CDR3 is 11 residues long. V was pared by 5 bases and J by 12 bases, with 13 bases between. Looked up from germline, CDR1 is MNHEY and CDR2 is SMNVEV (reference sequence). CDR3 region: CASSRGVETFF. CDR3 bases: TGTGCCAGCAGTAGAGGGGTGGAAACTTTCTTT.

The gene calls are TRBV2 and TRBJ1-3, with D unresolved. Germline V gene lookup returns CDR1 SNHLY and CDR2 FYNNEI. CDR3 length: 12 residues. V lost 6 bases to trimming and J lost 5 bases, with 8 bases between them. CDR3 protein: CASRPDRNTIYF. The CDR3 DNA reads TGTGCCAGCAGACCCGACCGAAACACCATATATTTT.

V gene TRBV13 combines with J gene TRBJ2-7; D may be TRBD2 (5 bases). Trimming left V 5 bases short and J 6 bases short, with 11 bases between. The germline V gene encodes CDR1 PRHDT and CDR2 FYEKMQ (reference sequence). The CDR3 totals 12 residues. The CDR3 DNA reads as TGTGCCAGCAGCCCCGGGGTGGCCGAGCAGTACTTC. Translation: CASSPGVAEQYF. The variable domain in full, with the rest retrieved from reference TRBV13 and TRBJ2-7, is AAGVIQSPRHLIKEKRETATLKCYPIPRHDTVYWYQQGPGQDPQFLISFYEKMQSDKGSIPDRFSAQQFSDYHSELNMSSLELGDSALYFCASSPGVAEQYFGPGTRLTVT.

The V gene is TRBV29-1, the J gene TRBJ2-1; perhaps TRBD1 as D (5 bases). Germline V CDR1 and CDR2: SQVTM, ANQGSEA. Trimming pared 5 bases from V and 0 bases from J, leaving 17 bases between. The CDR3 runs 16 residues. The CDR3 bases are TGCAGCGTTTCCGAAACACCAGGGTACTCCTACAATGAGCAGTTCTTC. Residues: CSVSETPGYSYNEQFF.

V usage is TRBV24-1 and J usage is TRBJ2-1; D is perhaps TRBD2 (5 bases). Germline CDR1 is KGHDR and CDR2 is SFDVKD. CDR3 length equals 13 residues. Trimming cost V 7 bases and J 5 bases, with 11 bases left between them. The CDR3: CATSEVEDNEQFF. CDR3 DNA: TGTGCCACCAGCGAAGTGGAGGACAATGAGCAGTTCTTC.

The chain joins TRBV30 to TRBJ2-3; possible D gene TRBD2, 6 bases. Germline values: CDR1 GTSNPN, CDR2 SVGIG (reference sequence). V gave up 1 base and J gave up 3 bases, with 11 bases separating them. The CDR3 length is 14 residues. The CDR3 here is CAWSAGEGTDTQYF. As DNA, the CDR3 is TGTGCCTGGAGTGCGGGAGAGGGGACAGATACGCAGTATTTT.

The chain carries TRBV10-1 and TRBJ2-2, with D tentatively TRBD2 (6 bases). This CDR3 spans 13 amino acids. Per germline, CDR1 WNHNN and CDR2 SYGVQD (reference sequence). V was cut by 3 bases and J by 5 bases, with 7 bases left in between. CDR3 in amino acids: CASSERGTGELFF. CDR3 sequence (DNA): TGCGCCAGCAGTGAACGGGGGACCGGGGAGCTGTTTTTT.

The V and J genes are TRBV20-1 and TRBJ2-1, with no clear D. CDR1 is DFQATT and CDR2 is SNEGSKA in the germline V gene (reference sequence). The CDR3 contains 16 residues. Trimming left V 3 bases short and J 1 base short, with 16 bases between. Written as DNA, the CDR3 is TGCAGTGCTAGTGAGTGGGGTTCGCGGTCCTACAATGAGCAGTTCTTC. Amino acid sequence: CSASEWGSRSYNEQFF.

V and J are TRBV3-1 (or the pseudogene TRBV3-2) and TRBJ1-2, with unresolved D. Per the germline V gene, CDR1 is LGHDT and CDR2 is YNNKEL (reference sequence). V lost 1 base to trimming and J lost 7 bases, with 10 bases between them. The CDR3 runs 13 residues. The CDR3 loop is CASSQGSDGGYTF. The CDR3 region has the DNA TGTGCCAGCAGCCAAGGGTCAGATGGTGGCTACACCTTC.

V gene TRBV6-6 combines with J gene TRBJ1-6; 10 positions match TRBD1. The germline CDR1 and CDR2 sequences are MNHNY and SVGAGI (reference sequence). The length of the CDR3 is 13 residues. V lost 6 bases to trimming and J lost 9 bases; unmatched junction nucleotides: 2. CDR3 sequence (DNA): TGTGCCAGCAGACGGACAGGGGGTTCACCCCTCCACTTT. Residues: CASRRTGGSPLHF.

The CDR3 region is CASSFVLSRPKQYF. CDR3 sequence (DNA): TGTGCCAGCAGTTTCGTACTCAGTCGCCCGAAGCAGTACTTC. The chain links TRBV6-1 to TRBJ2-7, with D hard to call. V was pared by 5 bases and J by 8 bases, with 19 bases between. The CDR3 runs 14 residues. CDR1 MNHNS and CDR2 SASEGT come from the germline V gene.

J is TRBJ2-7 and V is TRBV7-3; 9 bases map to TRBD2. CDR3 length equals 14 residues. V dropped 5 bases and J dropped 2; count of bases not matched to a gene: 4. From germline, CDR1 is SGHTA and CDR2 FQGTGA. CDR3 nucleotides: TGTGCCAGCAGCCAGACTAGCGGAACCTACGAGCAGTACTTC. It yields the protein CASSQTSGTYEQYF.

This clone was picked up one time. V is TRBV5-4 and J is TRBJ2-3; 9 bases map to TRBD1. CDR3 length equals 16 residues. V trimming: 5 bases; J trimming: 0 bases; junction bases outside the gene matches: 7. CDR1 SGHNT and CDR2 YYREEE come from the germline V gene (reference sequence). The CDR3 protein is CASSLPGQGSTDTQYF. CDR3 DNA sequence: TGTGCCAGCAGTTTGCCGGGACAGGGCAGCACAGATACGCAGTATTTT.

The CDR3: CASSEGFYTQYF. CDR3 nucleotide sequence: TGTGCCAGCAGTGAAGGGTTCTATACGCAGTATTTT. The chain combines TRBV6-1 with TRBJ2-3, with D unclear. The germline CDR1 and CDR2 sequences are MNHNS and SASEGT. This CDR3 is built from 12 residues. Trimming cost V 1 base and J 7 bases, with 6 bases left between them.

The chain recombines TRBV29-1 with TRBJ2-7; 7 bases line up with TRBD1. CDR1 is SQVTM, CDR2 ANQGSEA, per germline. Trimming cost V 3 bases and J 1 base; bases outside gene matches: 3. The CDR3 length is 13 residues. For the CDR3, the DNA is TGCAGCGTTGAGACAGGGATTTCCTACGAGCAGTACTTC. As protein: CSVETGISYEQYF.

This clone has only one observation. The J gene is TRBJ2-7, the V gene TRBV2; D unclear. The V gene's germline CDR1 is SNHLY and CDR2 FYNNEI. This CDR3 has 13 amino acids. Trimming left V 5 bases short and J 5 bases short, with 13 bases between. The CDR3 here is CASSRTGNNEQYF. The CDR3 DNA is TGTGCCAGCAGTCGGACCGGAAACAACGAGCAGTACTTC.

V gene TRBV28 combines with J gene TRBJ1-5; no firm D call. Germline V CDR1 and CDR2: MDHEN, SYDVKM. CDR3 size: 21 residues. Trimming took 4 bases from V and 0 from J, leaving 28 bases between them. The CDR3 sequence is CASSYGWTYQARSSSNQPQHF. Here the CDR3 DNA reads TGTGCCAGCAGTTATGGCTGGACGTATCAGGCGCGCAGTAGTAGCAATCAGCCCCAGCATTTT.